The 5 T cell receptor beta chains given below trace back to one sample, sequenced in a study of Ad26.COV2.S vaccination and SARS-CoV-2 variants. The table came from immunoSEQ multiplex PCR; TCRdb's copy has only in-frame clones and leaves some out. Counted here are roughly 380,000 clones, 92% occurring once; the ten biggest clones make up 3.5% to 4.5%. Sequences were derived from peripheral blood, sampled after recovery from COVID-19. Receptors originate from a human donor who had recovered from COVID-19.

The chain has TRBV3-1 (or the pseudogene TRBV3-2) and TRBJ1-2; D ambiguous. The V end lost 0 bases, the J end lost 7 bases, and 9 bases lay between the germline ends. The V gene's germline CDR1 is LGHDT and CDR2 YNNKEL (reference sequence). The CDR3 sequence is 13 residues long. The CDR3 protein is CASSQEHQSGYTF. The CDR3 DNA sequence: TGTGCCAGCAGCCAAGAGCATCAGTCTGGCTACACCTTC.

The chain carries TRBV5-1 and TRBJ2-3, with D hard to call. The CDR3 is made up of 15 amino acids. Trimming left V 4 bases short and J 5 bases short, with 17 bases between. The V gene's germline CDR1 is SGHRS and CDR2 YFSETQ. CDR3 protein: CASSRTASPQDTQYF. DNA for the CDR3: TGCGCCAGCAGCCGGACGGCAAGTCCACAAGATACGCAGTATTTT.

This clone is a singleton in its sample. Here the CDR3 reads CASSIGQGIDEQYF. The CDR3 nucleotides read TGTGCCAGTAGTATAGGACAGGGAATTGACGAGCAGTACTTC. The chain uses TRBV19 and TRBJ2-7; 7 positions match TRBD1. Germline CDR1 reads LNHDA; CDR2 reads SQIVND (reference sequence). The length of the CDR3 is 14 residues. The V gene end was trimmed by 1 base and the J gene end by 5 bases; junction bases not matched to a gene: 5.

CDR3 nucleotide sequence: TGCGCCAGCAGCCCCGGGAGCCCTGAAGCTTTCTTT. Translation: CASSPGSPEAFF. The gene calls are TRBV4-1 and TRBJ1-1; no clear D gene. There are 12 residues in the CDR3. V was shortened by 4 bases and J by 6 bases, with 9 bases between the two germline ends. The germline V gene has CDR1 MGHRA and CDR2 YSYEKL.

The CDR3 DNA sequence: TGTGCCATCAGTTTTAGCGGGGGGGCCGAGGTCGGCACAGATACGCAGTATTTT. Protein sequence: CAISFSGGAEVGTDTQYF. The V gene is TRBV10-3, the J gene TRBJ2-3; the match to TRBD2 covers 11 bases. The CDR3 is made up of 18 amino acids. V trimming: 5 bases; J trimming: 1 base; junction bases outside the gene matches: 11. CDR1 is ENHRY and CDR2 is SYGVKD in the germline V gene.